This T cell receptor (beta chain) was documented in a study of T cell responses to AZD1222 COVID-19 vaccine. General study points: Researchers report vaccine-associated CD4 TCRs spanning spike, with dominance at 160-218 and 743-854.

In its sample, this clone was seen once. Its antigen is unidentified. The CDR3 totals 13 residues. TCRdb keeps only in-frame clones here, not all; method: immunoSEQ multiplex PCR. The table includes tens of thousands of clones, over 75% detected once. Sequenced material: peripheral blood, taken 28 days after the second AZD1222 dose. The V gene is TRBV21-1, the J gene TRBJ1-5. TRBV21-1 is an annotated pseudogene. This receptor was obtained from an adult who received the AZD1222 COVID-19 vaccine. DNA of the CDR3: TGTGCCAGCAGCAAAGTTTGTCGTCAGCCCCAGCATTTT. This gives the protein CASSKVCRQPQHF.